This TCR beta chain derives from a study of blood T cells in healthy people across ages. Germline CDR1 is KGHSH and CDR2 is LQKENI. The CDR3 is 16 residues long. V gave up 0 bases and J gave up 1 base, with 10 bases separating them. Using a J-beta primer mix together with a sample-barcoded 5' primer, a second PCR was run for roughly 7 to 12 cycles. Each of the cDNA molecules was tagged by a template-switch adaptor with 12 random nucleotides. Via MiXCR, TCRdb re-called the 5' RACE reads, giving one row per CDR3 protein. Seen here are 1.2 million to 1.5 million distinct CDR3 sequences, roughly 40% observed once, and the top ten hold 6.5% to 10%.

What was sequenced was blood. This TCR derives from a woman under 30 in good health. J is TRBJ1-5 and V is TRBV18, with D possibly TRBD1 on 5 matching bases. The CDR3 bases are TGTGCCAGCTCACCACCTGCCCAGGGAAGCAATCAGCCCCAGCATTTT. Protein: CASSPPAQGSNQPQHF.